This passage covers 5 T cell receptor beta chains from one sample sequenced in a study of long-term antiretroviral therapy in people with HIV. Survey-level resolution applied to immunoSEQ assay v3.0. Using immunoSEQ multiplex PCR, the repertoire was profiled, and TCRdb retains in-frame clones only, with some absent. The sample has approximately 24,000 clones; more than 75% are singletons. Sequences were derived from unsorted PBMCs, sampled 4.4 years after starting antiretroviral therapy. The receptors were gathered from a man younger than 40 with HIV.

The chain carries TRBV5-1 and TRBJ2-1; tentative D call: TRBD1 (5 bases). V lost 0 bases and J lost 3, with 13 bases in between. Germline CDR1 reads SGHRS; CDR2 reads YFSETQ. The CDR3 covers 16 residues. Written as DNA, the CDR3 is TGCGCCAGCAGCTTGGATTCAGGGTACGACTACAATGAGCAGTTCTTC. Translation: CASSLDSGYDYNEQFF. The full variable domain, its missing parts supplied by reference TRBV5-1 and TRBJ2-1, is KAGVTQTPRYLIKTRGQQVTLSCSPISGHRSVSWYQQTPGQGLQFLFEYFSETQRNKGNFPGRFSGRQFSNSRSEMNVSTLELGDSALYLCASSLDSGYDYNEQFFGPGTRLTVL.

The rearrangement joins TRBV5-1 to TRBJ1-4; 8 bases align to TRBD1. After removal of 3 bases from V and 3 bases from J, the junction contained 10 bases not matched to a gene. The CDR3 length is 17 residues. Germline CDR1 is SGHRS and CDR2 is YFSETQ. The CDR3 DNA reads as TGCGCCAGCAGCTCTATTGGGACAGGAAGACCTAATGAAAAACTGTTTTTT. This gives the protein CASSSIGTGRPNEKLFF. The whole variable domain, filled in from reference TRBV5-1 and TRBJ1-4, reads KAGVTQTPRYLIKTRGQQVTLSCSPISGHRSVSWYQQTPGQGLQFLFEYFSETQRNKGNFPGRFSGRQFSNSRSEMNVSTLELGDSALYLCASSSIGTGRPNEKLFFGSGTQLSVL.

In its sample, this clone was seen a few times. This chain connects TRBV9 to TRBJ2-1; D is unresolved. Trimming took off 0 bases at V and 3 bases at J, with 1 base between the two ends. The CDR3 has 12 residues. Germline V lookup: CDR1 SGDLS, CDR2 YYNGEE. The CDR3 nucleotides are TGTGCCAGCAGCGTAGACTACAATGAGCAGTTCTTC. This translates into CASSVDYNEQFF.

The rearrangement joins TRBV4-3 to TRBJ2-4, with D possibly TRBD2 on 5 matching bases. The CDR3 runs 15 residues. The germline V gene encodes CDR1 LGHNA and CDR2 YSLEER. The ends were cut back, 0 bases at V and 6 bases at J, with 12 bases in the middle. The CDR3 loop reads CASSQDNGGGNIQYF. The CDR3 bases are TGCGCCAGCAGCCAAGATAACGGTGGAGGAAACATTCAGTACTTC.

V gene TRBV2 combines with J gene TRBJ2-5; D gene uncertain. The ends were cut back, 4 bases at V and 5 bases at J, with 14 bases in the middle. The length of the CDR3 is 14 residues. CDR1 is SNHLY and CDR2 is FYNNEI in the germline V gene. CDR3 loop: CASSASGVDETQYF. The CDR3, as DNA: TGTGCCAGCAGTGCCAGTGGGGTTGACGAGACCCAGTACTTC.